This T cell receptor (beta chain) was captured in a study of OX40 agonist ivuxolimab in advanced cancers. Study-wide context: In this trial design, patients received ivuxolimab intravenously at 0.01 to 10 mg/kg every 2 weeks.

The CDR3 extends over 13 amino acids. Trimming left V 0 bases short and J 7 bases short, with 12 bases between. The V gene's germline CDR1 is GTSNPN and CDR2 SVGIG (reference sequence). Sequencing used immunoSEQ multiplex PCR; TCRdb keeps in-frame clones, though not all of them. The data show 70,000 or so clones, with approximately 90% seen just once and 0.25% to 0.3% held by the top ten. This sequence originates from an adult with an advanced solid tumor such as melanoma, head and neck, liver or kidney cancer. The V and J genes are TRBV30 and TRBJ1-2; the D is unclear. The sequencing here drew on CD4+ or CD8+ T cells sorted from blood, taken in a trial of the OX40 agonist ivuxolimab. CDR3 nucleotide sequence: TGTGCCTGGAGTGTTGTTAGGGAATCTGGCTACACCTTC. The encoded protein is CAWSVVRESGYTF.